This T cell receptor beta chain stems from a study of blood T cell repertoires in COVID-19. Overall study context: COVID-19 samples, acute and convalescent, were from the United States, Italy and Spain. PBMCs, B-cell-depleted T cells, or T cells provided the cDNA or gDNA that made up the material.

Trimming cost V 7 bases and J 6 bases; bases outside gene matches: 11. CDR1 is PRHDT, CDR2 FYEKMQ, per germline (reference sequence). The CDR3 runs to 15 residues. The authors' processing: Reference gene primer amplification gave nucleated cell count estimates. Sequenced by immunoSEQ multiplex PCR; TCRdb stores in-frame clones only, minus some. That table furnishes V, J and clone size, whereas the DNA furnished D and trimming. The table has roughly 41,000 clones, approximately 80% seen once. The sample consisted of peripheral blood. This TCR was recovered from a woman older than 75 with acute or convalescent COVID-19. V is TRBV13 and J is TRBJ2-1; 8 bases are a match to TRBD2. In DNA, the CDR3 is TGTGCCAGCATCCCTATCGCGGGACTAGGCAATGAGCAGTTCTTC. It translates to CASIPIAGLGNEQFF.